This is a list of T cell receptor beta chains from one sample in a study of blood T cell repertoires in COVID-19. The protocol was immunoSEQ multiplex PCR, while the TCRdb copy is restricted to in-frame clones and leaves out a portion. The sample lists some 260,000 clones, 70% to 90% seen once, with around 3.3% in the top ten. Input material: peripheral blood. The source of these receptors is a man younger than 35 with active or convalescent COVID-19. The CDR3 runs from the conserved cysteine through the conserved F or W. The D gene is left open where the match is weak. Some rows mark clone size as missing; the rest say once, few, many or name a class of expanded clone.

V gene	CDR3 length	D gene	clone size	J gene	CDR3 DNA	CDR3 protein
TRBV20-1	10	.	.	TRBJ2-5	TGCAGTGCCCCCTCAGAGACCCAGTACTTC	CSAPSETQYF
TRBV7-9	16	TRBD2	.	TRBJ2-3	TGTGCCAGCAGCACCCTTAGCGGGGGGGCCCCAGATACGCAGTATTTT	CASSTLSGGAPDTQYF
TRBV29-1	14	TRBD1	.	TRBJ1-2	TGCAGCGTTGGTACCGGGACAGGGGCCTATGGCTACACCTTC	CSVGTGTGAYGYTF
TRBV4-1	16	.	.	TRBJ1-2	TGCGCCAGCAGCCAAGTCCCAGGGAGGTCTAACTATGGCTACACCTTC	CASSQVPGRSNYGYTF
TRBV7-9	15	TRBD2	.	TRBJ2-3	TGTGCCAGCAGCGGCACGGGACTAGCAGTGGATACGCAGTATTTT	CASSGTGLAVDTQYF
TRBV4-3	16	.	.	TRBJ1-2	TGCGCCAGCAGCCAAGGGACAGCGGACCGTTACTATGGCTACACCTTC	CASSQGTADRYYGYTF
TRBV5-4	15	TRBD1	.	TRBJ1-2	TGTGCCAGCAGCGAAGAGGACAGGGCCTACTATGGCTACACCTTC	CASSEEDRAYYGYTF
TRBV10-3	13	.	.	TRBJ2-1	TGTGCCATCAGCAGCAGGACAGACAATGAGCAGTTCTTC	CAISSRTDNEQFF
TRBV3-1/TRBV3-2	15	.	.	TRBJ2-1	TGTGCCAGCAGCCAACTGCTATCACCCTACAATGAGCAGTTCTTC	CASSQLLSPYNEQFF
TRBV6-2/TRBV6-3	16	TRBD2	.	TRBJ2-1	TGTGCCAGCAGTTCCACGGGACTAGCGGGGGACAATGAGCAGTTCTTC	CASSSTGLAGDNEQFF
TRBV27	15	TRBD1	.	TRBJ2-7	TGTGCCAGCAGTTTCGAACGGACAGGGTCGTGGGAGCAGTACTTC	CASSFERTGSWEQYF
TRBV7-9	13	TRBD1	.	TRBJ1-2	TGTGCCAGCAGCTTCGACAGGGTCTATGGCTACACCTTC	CASSFDRVYGYTF
TRBV9	16	TRBD2	once	TRBJ2-5	TGTGCCAGCAGCGCTTCGACTAGCGGGAGGTATGAGACCCAGTACTTC	CASSASTSGRYETQYF
TRBV7-9	12	.	.	TRBJ1-2	TGTGCCAGCAGCTTAGACAGGGTCGGCTACACCTTC	CASSLDRVGYTF
TRBV10-3	14	.	.	TRBJ1-1	TGTGCCATCAGGGACAGTACAATGAACACTGAAGCTTTCTTT	CAIRDSTMNTEAFF
TRBV19	13	.	.	TRBJ1-1	TGTGCCACCTGGACAGCACCAAACACTGAAGCTTTCTTT	CATWTAPNTEAFF
TRBV19	16	.	.	TRBJ1-5	TGTGCCAGTAGTATTGCCTCGACCGGGGGCAATCAGCCCCAGCATTTT	CASSIASTGGNQPQHF
TRBV28	14	TRBD2	few	TRBJ2-7	TGTGCCAGCAGGTCTAGCGGACAAACCTACGAGCAGTACTTC	CASRSSGQTYEQYF
TRBV4-3	15	TRBD2	.	TRBJ2-7	TGCGCCAGCAGCCAAGAACTAGCGGGAGGGTACGAGCAGTACTTC	CASSQELAGGYEQYF
TRBV28	10	.	.	TRBJ2-7	TGTGCCAGCGGGCGCTACGAGCAGTACTTC	CASGRYEQYF
TRBV9	16	.	.	TRBJ1-2	TGTGCCAGCAGCGTAGGGGTCAGGGTTTTTGACTATGGCTACACCTTC	CASSVGVRVFDYGYTF
TRBV15	15	.	.	TRBJ2-1	TGTGCCACCAGCAGAGGTTGGCCCCCAGGGGATGAGCAGTTCTTC	CATSRGWPPGDEQFF
TRBV6-5	13	.	.	TRBJ1-6	TGTGCCAGCAGTTACGCAGGGGTTTCACCCCTCCACTTT	CASSYAGVSPLHF
TRBV5-1	15	TRBD2	.	TRBJ2-7	TGCGCCAGCAGCTTGGCCAGCGGGAGGTCTAACGAGCAGTACTTC	CASSLASGRSNEQYF
TRBV28	14	.	.	TRBJ1-5	TGTGCCAGCAGAGAGGACAAGGGGGATCAGCCCCAGCATTTT	CASREDKGDQPQHF
TRBV7-9	15	.	.	TRBJ2-5	TGTGCCAGCAGCTCAAGGCAGGGGGGCGGAGAGACCCAGTACTTC	CASSSRQGGGETQYF